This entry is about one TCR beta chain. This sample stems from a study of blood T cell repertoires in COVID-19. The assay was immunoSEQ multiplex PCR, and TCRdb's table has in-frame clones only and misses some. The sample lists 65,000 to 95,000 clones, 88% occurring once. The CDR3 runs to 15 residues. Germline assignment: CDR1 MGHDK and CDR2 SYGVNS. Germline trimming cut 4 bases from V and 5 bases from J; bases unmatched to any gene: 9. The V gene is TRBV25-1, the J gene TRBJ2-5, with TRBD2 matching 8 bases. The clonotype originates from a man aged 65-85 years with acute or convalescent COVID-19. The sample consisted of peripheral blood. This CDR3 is CASSGVAGSTETQYF. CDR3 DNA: TGTGCCAGCAGTGGGGTAGCGGGGAGTACTGAGACCCAGTACTTC. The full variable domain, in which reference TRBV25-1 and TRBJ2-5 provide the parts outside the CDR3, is EADIYQTPRYLVIGTGKKITLECSQTMGHDKMYWYQQDPGMELHLIHYSYGVNSTEKGDLSSESTVSRIRTEHFPLTLESARPSHTSQYLCASSGVAGSTETQYFGPGTRLLVL.